This paragraph reports one T cell receptor beta chain. This specimen belongs to a study of control samples from healthy donors and cancer patients. Deletions cut 6 bases from V and 4 bases from J, with 12 bases between. Germline lookup yields CDR1 MDHEN and CDR2 SYDVKM. This CDR3 is 14 amino acids long. Sequenced by immunoSEQ multiplex PCR; TCRdb stores in-frame clones only, minus some. The table includes 100,000 to 150,000 clones, 80% to 90% detected once. The chain carries TRBV28 and TRBJ1-4; tentative D call: TRBD1 (5 bases). The receptor's source is a man aged 25 to 40 in good health. Sample: blood. CDR3 bases: TGTGCCAGCAGCCGCCGGGGGGGTAATGAAAAACTGTTTTTT. Amino acids: CASSRRGGNEKLFF.